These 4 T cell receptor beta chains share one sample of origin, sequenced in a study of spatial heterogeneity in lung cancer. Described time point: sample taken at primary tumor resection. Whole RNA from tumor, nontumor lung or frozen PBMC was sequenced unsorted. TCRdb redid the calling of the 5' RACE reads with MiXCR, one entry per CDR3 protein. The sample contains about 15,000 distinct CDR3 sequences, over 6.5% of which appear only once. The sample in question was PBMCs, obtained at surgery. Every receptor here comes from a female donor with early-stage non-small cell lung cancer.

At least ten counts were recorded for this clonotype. CDR3 amino acids: CASSTRENTEAFF. CDR3 DNA: TGTGCCAGTAGCACTCGGGAGAACACTGAAGCTTTCTTT. The gene calls are TRBV19 and TRBJ1-1, with no clear D. V lost 6 bases and J lost 1, with 9 bases in between. Germline V gives CDR1 LNHDA, CDR2 SQIVND (reference sequence). This CDR3 spans 13 amino acids.

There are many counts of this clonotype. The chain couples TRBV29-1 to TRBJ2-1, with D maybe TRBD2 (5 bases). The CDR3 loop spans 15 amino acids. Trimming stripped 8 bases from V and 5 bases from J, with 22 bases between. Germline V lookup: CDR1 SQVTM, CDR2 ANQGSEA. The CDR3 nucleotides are TGCAGCTCCTCCCGGCCTGGCGGGTCTGACAATGAGCAGTTCTTC. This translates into CSSSRPGGSDNEQFF.

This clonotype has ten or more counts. CDR3: CASSLRPGADTEAFF. CDR3 nucleotides: TGCGCCAGCAGCTTGCGACCGGGGGCGGACACTGAAGCTTTCTTT. This sequence joins TRBV5-1 and TRBJ1-1; tentatively, D is TRBD1 (6 bases). V was pared by 1 base and J by 3 bases, with 13 bases between. The germline CDR1 and CDR2 sequences are SGHRS and YFSETQ. The CDR3 totals 15 residues.

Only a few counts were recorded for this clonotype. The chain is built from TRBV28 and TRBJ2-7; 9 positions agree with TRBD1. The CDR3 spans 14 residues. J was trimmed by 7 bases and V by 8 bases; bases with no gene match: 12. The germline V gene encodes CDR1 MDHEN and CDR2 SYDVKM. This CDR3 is CASRLPGQGKEQYF. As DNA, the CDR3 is TGTGCCAGCCGGCTCCCGGGACAGGGTAAGGAGCAGTACTTC.